This paragraph covers one T cell receptor beta chain sequence. These data come from a study of blood T cell repertoires in COVID-19. The assay was immunoSEQ multiplex PCR, and TCRdb's table has in-frame clones only and misses some. The data hold approximately 240,000 clones, with just over 90% observed a single time. This CDR3 is built from 15 residues. V lost 5 bases to trimming and J lost 4 bases; unmatched junction nucleotides: 8. Germline CDR1 KGHSH, CDR2 LQKENI. The chain carries TRBV18 and TRBJ1-2; 9 bases agree with TRBD1. This clonotype originated in a woman between 18 and 30 years old who had recovered from COVID-19. Material for sequencing was PBMCs or T cells enriched from blood (not recorded which). The CDR3 is CASSDRTGEVYGYTF. CDR3 sequence (DNA): TGTGCCAGCTCAGACAGGACAGGGGAGGTCTATGGCTACACCTTC.